The source of this T cell receptor beta chain is a study of T cell responses to AZD1222 COVID-19 vaccine. The study, taken as a whole, reports: In a largely white British group with more females than males, clonal diversity was possibly underestimated. After the peak T cell response, and only then, were repertoires sampled. Elevations in Spike-specific TCR breadth and depth followed administration of two AZD1222 doses.

For this clone: Its cognate antigen is unknown.

Profiled with immunoSEQ multiplex PCR; TCRdb holds only in-frame clones, not every one. Here the sample spans 100,000 or so clones, 85% to 90% being singletons. This sequence was found in an adult in good health. Sequences were derived from peripheral blood, sampled on day 0 of AZD1222 vaccination.

The CDR3 DNA sequence: TGTGCCAGCAGTCAGTTTAAGGGTCCCACCGGGGAGCTGTTTTTT. Protein: CASSQFKGPTGELFF. This sequence joins TRBV6-5 and TRBJ2-2; D call uncertain. This CDR3 is 15 amino acids long. V was trimmed by 5 bases and J by 4 bases, leaving 14 bases between them. Germline CDR1 and CDR2: MNHEY and SVGAGI.